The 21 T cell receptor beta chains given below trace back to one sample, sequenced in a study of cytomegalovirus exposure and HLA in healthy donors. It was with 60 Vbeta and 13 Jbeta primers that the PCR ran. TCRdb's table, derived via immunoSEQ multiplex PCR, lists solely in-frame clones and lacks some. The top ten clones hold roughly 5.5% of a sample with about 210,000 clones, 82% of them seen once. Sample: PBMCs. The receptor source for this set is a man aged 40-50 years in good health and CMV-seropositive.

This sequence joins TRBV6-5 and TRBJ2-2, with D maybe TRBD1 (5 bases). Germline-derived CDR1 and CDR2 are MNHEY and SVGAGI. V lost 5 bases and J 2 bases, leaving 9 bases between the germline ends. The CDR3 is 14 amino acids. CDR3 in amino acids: CASSLDRNTGELFF. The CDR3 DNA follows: TGTGCCAGCAGTCTCGACAGAAACACCGGGGAGCTGTTTTTT.

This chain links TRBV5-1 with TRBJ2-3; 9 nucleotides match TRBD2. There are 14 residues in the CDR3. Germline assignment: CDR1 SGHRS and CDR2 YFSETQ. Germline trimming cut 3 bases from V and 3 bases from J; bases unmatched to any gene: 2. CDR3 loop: CASSSAGGTDTQYF. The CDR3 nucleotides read TGCGCCAGCAGCTCTGCGGGAGGGACAGATACGCAGTATTTT.

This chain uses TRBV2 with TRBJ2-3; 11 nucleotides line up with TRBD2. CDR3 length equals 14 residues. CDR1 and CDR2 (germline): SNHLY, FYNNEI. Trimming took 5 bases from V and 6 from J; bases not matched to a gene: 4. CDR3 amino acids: CASSLAGGPDTQYF. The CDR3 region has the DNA TGTGCCAGCAGTTTAGCGGGAGGGCCGGATACGCAGTATTTT.

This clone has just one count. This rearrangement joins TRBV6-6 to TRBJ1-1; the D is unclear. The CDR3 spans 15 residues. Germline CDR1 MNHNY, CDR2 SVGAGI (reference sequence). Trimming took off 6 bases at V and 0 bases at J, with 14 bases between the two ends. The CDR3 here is CASSFTSSLNTEAFF. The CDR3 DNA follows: TGTGCCAGCAGCTTCACTAGTTCCTTGAACACTGAAGCTTTCTTT.

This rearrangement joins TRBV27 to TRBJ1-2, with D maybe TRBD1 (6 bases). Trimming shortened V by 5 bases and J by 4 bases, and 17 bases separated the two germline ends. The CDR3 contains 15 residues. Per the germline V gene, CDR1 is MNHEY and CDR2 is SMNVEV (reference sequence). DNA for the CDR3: TGTGCCAGCAGTCCAGGGACAACCCTTGGCTATGGCTACACCTTC. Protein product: CASSPGTTLGYGYTF.

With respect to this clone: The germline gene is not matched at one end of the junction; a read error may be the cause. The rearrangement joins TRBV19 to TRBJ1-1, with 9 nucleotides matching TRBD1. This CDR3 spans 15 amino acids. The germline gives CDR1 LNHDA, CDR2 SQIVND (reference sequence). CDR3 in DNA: TGTGCCAGTAGTATTACAGGGGGCCTGAACGCTGAAGCTTTCTTT. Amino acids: CASSITGGLNAEAFF.

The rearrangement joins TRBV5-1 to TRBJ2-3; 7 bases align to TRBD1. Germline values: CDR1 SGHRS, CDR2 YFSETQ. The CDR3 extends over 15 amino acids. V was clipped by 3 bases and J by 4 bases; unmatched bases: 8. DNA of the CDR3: TGCGCCAGCAGCTCCACAGGGGAGATCGCAGATACGCAGTATTTT. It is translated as CASSSTGEIADTQYF.

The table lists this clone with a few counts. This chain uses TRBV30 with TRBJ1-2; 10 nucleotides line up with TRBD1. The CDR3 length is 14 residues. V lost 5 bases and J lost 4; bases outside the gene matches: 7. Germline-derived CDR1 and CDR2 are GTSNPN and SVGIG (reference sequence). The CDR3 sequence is CAWADRGEVYGYTF. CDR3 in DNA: TGTGCCTGGGCGGACAGGGGGGAAGTCTATGGCTACACCTTC.

This CDR3 is CASSPSGQANIQYF. The CDR3 bases are TGTGCCAGCAGCCCTTCGGGACAGGCAAACATTCAGTACTTC. The chain carries TRBV7-9 and TRBJ2-4; 8 bases fit TRBD1. V was pared by 5 bases and J by 6 bases, with 6 bases of the junction left unmatched. The CDR3 runs 14 residues. Germline values: CDR1 SEHNR, CDR2 FQNEAQ (reference sequence).

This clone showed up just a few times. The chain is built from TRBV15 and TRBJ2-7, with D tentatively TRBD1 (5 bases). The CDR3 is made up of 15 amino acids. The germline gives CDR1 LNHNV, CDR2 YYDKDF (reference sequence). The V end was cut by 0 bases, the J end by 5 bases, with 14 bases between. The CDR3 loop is CATSRDRAGLDEQYV. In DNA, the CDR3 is TGTGCCACCAGCAGAGATAGGGCAGGGTTAGACGAGCAGTACGTC.

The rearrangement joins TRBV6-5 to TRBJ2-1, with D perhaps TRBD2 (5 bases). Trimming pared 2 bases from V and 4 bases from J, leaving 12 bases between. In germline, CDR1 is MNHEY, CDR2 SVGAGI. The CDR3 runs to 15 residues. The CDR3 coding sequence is TGTGCCAGCAGTTACGTGGGAGTAAGTTACAATGAGCAGTTCTTC. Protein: CASSYVGVSYNEQFF.

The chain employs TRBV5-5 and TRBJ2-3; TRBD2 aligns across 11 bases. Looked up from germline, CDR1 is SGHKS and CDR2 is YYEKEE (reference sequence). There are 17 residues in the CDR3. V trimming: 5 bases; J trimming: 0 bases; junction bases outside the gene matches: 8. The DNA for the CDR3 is TGTGCCAGCAGTCGTAGACTAGCGGGAACGAGCACAGATACGCAGTATTTT. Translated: CASSRRLAGTSTDTQYF.

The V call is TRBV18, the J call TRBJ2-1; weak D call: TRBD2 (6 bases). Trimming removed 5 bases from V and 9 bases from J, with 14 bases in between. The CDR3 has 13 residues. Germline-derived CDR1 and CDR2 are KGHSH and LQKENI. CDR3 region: CASSRDWGSEQFF. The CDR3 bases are TGTGCCAGCTCAAGGGACTGGGGGAGTGAGCAGTTCTTC.

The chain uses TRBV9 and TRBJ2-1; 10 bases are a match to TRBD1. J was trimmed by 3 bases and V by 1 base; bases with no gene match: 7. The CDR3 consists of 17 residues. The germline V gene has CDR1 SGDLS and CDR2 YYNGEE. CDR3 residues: CASSVSGRDRGYNEQFF. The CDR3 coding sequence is TGTGCCAGCAGCGTATCCGGCCGGGACAGGGGCTACAATGAGCAGTTCTTC.

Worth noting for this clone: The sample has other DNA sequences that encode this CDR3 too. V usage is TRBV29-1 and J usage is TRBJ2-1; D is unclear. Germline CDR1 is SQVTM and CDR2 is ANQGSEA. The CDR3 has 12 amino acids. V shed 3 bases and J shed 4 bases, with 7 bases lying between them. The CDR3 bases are TGCAGCGTTGACAGGTCATACAATGAGCAGTTCTTC. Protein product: CSVDRSYNEQFF.

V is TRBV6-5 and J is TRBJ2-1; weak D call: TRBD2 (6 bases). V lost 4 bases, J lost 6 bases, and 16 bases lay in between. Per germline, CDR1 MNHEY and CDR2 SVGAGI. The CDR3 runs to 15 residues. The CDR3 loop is CASSSRESLGNEQFF. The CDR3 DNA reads TGTGCCAGCAGTTCTCGGGAGTCTCTGGGCAATGAGCAGTTCTTC.

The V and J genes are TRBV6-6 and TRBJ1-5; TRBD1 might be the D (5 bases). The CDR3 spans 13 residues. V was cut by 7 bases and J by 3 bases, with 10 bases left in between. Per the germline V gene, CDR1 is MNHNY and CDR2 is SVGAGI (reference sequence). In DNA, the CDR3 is TGTGCCAGCAATGGAGGGGACAATCAGCCCCAGCATTTT. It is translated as CASNGGDNQPQHF.

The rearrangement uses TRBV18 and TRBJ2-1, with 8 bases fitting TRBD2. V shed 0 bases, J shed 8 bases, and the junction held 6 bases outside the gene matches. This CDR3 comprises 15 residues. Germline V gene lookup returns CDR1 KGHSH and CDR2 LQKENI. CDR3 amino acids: CASSPPREDSYEQFF. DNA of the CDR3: TGTGCCAGCTCACCACCGCGGGAGGACAGCTATGAGCAGTTCTTC.

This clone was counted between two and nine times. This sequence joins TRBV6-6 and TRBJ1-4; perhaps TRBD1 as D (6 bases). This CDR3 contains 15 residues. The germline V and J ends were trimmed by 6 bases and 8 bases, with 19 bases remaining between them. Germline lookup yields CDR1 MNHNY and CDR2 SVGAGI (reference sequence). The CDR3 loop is CASSPEDSRGEKLFF. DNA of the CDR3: TGTGCCAGCAGCCCCGAGGACAGTCGTGGGGAAAAACTGTTTTTT.

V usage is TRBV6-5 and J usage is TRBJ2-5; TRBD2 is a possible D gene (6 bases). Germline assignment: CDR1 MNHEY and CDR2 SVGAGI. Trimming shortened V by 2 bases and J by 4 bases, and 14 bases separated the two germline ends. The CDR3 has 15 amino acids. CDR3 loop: CASSYGRNGRETQYF. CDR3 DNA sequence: TGTGCCAGCAGTTACGGGAGGAACGGTAGAGAGACCCAGTACTTC.

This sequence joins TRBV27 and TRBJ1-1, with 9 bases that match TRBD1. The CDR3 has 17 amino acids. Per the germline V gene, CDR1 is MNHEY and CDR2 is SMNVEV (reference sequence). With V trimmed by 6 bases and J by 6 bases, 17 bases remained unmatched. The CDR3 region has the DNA TGTGCCAGCAGGGATGGGTGGACAGGGGACCTACTGGCTGAAGCTTTCTTT. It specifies CASRDGWTGDLLAEAFF.